Listed below are T cell receptor beta chains from one sample, sequenced in a study of control samples from healthy donors and cancer patients. TCRdb's copy holds only in-frame clones and misses some; the assay was immunoSEQ multiplex PCR. Here the sample spans fewer than 200,000 clones, roughly 89% being singletons. Sequencing was carried out using blood. The origin of the receptors is a woman between 50 and 59 years old in good health. CDR3s include the opening cysteine and the closing phenylalanine or tryptophan. The order of the fields is D gene, J gene, clone size, V gene, CDR3 protein, CDR3 DNA. The D gene is left open where the match is weak. A clone size is listed for some rows: how often the clone was seen (once, few, many), or a class if it is expanded.

>NA|TRBJ1-1|NA|TRBV5-6
CASSFGRIWDSEAFF
TGTGCCAGCAGCTTCGGGAGGATTTGGGATAGTGAAGCTTTCTTT
>TRBD1|TRBJ1-6|NA|TRBV4-1
CASSQPARGLNSPLHF
TGCGCCAGCAGCCAACCCGCCAGGGGGCTGAATTCACCCCTCCACTTT
>NA|TRBJ1-1|NA|TRBV28
CASNTGSYTEAFF
TGTGCCAGTAACACAGGGTCGTACACTGAAGCTTTCTTT
>NA|TRBJ1-6|NA|TRBV6-4
CASSVGGATNSPLHF
TGTGCCAGCAGTGTTGGAGGGGCAACCAATTCACCCCTCCACTTT
>NA|TRBJ2-5|NA|TRBV18
CASSDQSGQETQYF
TGTGCCAGCTCCGACCAGTCGGGCCAAGAGACCCAGTACTTC
>TRBD2|TRBJ2-1|NA|TRBV3-1/TRBV3-2
CASSQGSAGEQFF
TGTGCCAGCAGCCAAGGATCAGCGGGAGAGCAGTTCTTC
>NA|TRBJ2-7|NA|TRBV5-1
CASSLAQGGEQYF
TGCGCCAGCAGCTTGGCTCAGGGGGGCGAGCAGTACTTC
>TRBD2|TRBJ2-1|NA|TRBV6-2/TRBV6-3
CASSSTTSGGAYEQFF
TGTGCCAGCAGTTCGACTACTAGCGGGGGGGCGTATGAGCAGTTCTTC
>NA|TRBJ2-3|NA|TRBV6-6
CASRAGTVSDTQYF
TGTGCCAGCAGAGCCGGGACTGTGTCAGATACGCAGTATTTT
>NA|TRBJ2-3|NA|TRBV6-2/TRBV6-3
CASSKGLTTDTQYF
TGTGCCAGCAGCAAGGGGCTGACGACAGATACGCAGTATTTT
>NA|TRBJ2-1|NA|TRBV7-2
CASIAGPINNEQFF
TGTGCCAGCATTGCCGGGCCGATAAACAATGAGCAGTTCTTC
>NA|TRBJ2-7|NA|TRBV6-1
CASRGSDSYEQYF
TGTGCCAGCAGGGGGTCGGACAGCTACGAGCAGTACTTC
>NA|TRBJ2-7|NA|TRBV5-1
CASSSDVGYEQYF
TGCGCCAGCAGCTCGGACGTGGGCTACGAGCAGTACTTC
>NA|TRBJ2-6|NA|TRBV5-5
CASSLGAGANVLTF
TGTGCCAGCAGCTTGGGGGCTGGGGCCAACGTCCTGACTTTC
>TRBD1|TRBJ1-2|once|TRBV5-1
CASSYGQGGGYTF
TGCGCCAGCAGCTACGGACAGGGCGGCGGCTACACCTTC
>NA|TRBJ1-1|NA|TRBV5-1
CASSPAVENTEAFF
TGCGCCAGCAGCCCCGCGGTGGAGAACACTGAAGCTTTCTTT
>NA|TRBJ1-4|few|TRBV30
CAWRDGAREKLFF
TGTGCCTGGAGGGATGGGGCGCGTGAAAAACTGTTTTTT
>TRBD1|TRBJ1-1|NA|TRBV7-2
CASSQTGGGTEAFF
TGTGCCAGCAGTCAGACAGGGGGGGGCACTGAAGCTTTCTTT
>NA|TRBJ1-2|NA|TRBV6-2/TRBV6-3
CASSYRSYGYTF
TGTGCCAGCAGTTACAGGTCCTATGGCTACACCTTC
>TRBD1|TRBJ1-2|NA|TRBV6-5
CASSSQPGQGSGYTF
TGTGCCAGCAGTTCACAGCCGGGACAGGGTTCTGGCTACACCTTC
>NA|TRBJ2-7|NA|TRBV28
CASSLTRDEQYF
TGTGCCAGCAGTTTGACGCGCGACGAGCAGTACTTC
>NA|TRBJ2-1|NA|TRBV6-1
CASSEAGGSYNEQFF
TGTGCCAGCAGTGAAGCGGGGGGCTCCTACAATGAGCAGTTCTTC
>NA|TRBJ1-1|NA|TRBV6-6
CAGREERGNTEAFF
TGTGCCGGCCGAGAGGAGAGGGGGAACACTGAAGCTTTCTTT
>NA|TRBJ1-2|NA|TRBV14
CASSQAAANYGYTF
TGTGCCAGCAGCCAGGCGGCCGCTAACTATGGCTACACCTTC
>NA|TRBJ2-4|NA|TRBV7-2
CASSLGGADIQYF
TGTGCCAGCAGCTTAGGAGGGGCTGACATTCAGTACTTC
>TRBD2|TRBJ2-3|NA|TRBV19
CASSIDGSGATDTQYF
TGTGCCAGTAGTATAGACGGTAGCGGGGCCACAGATACGCAGTATTTT
>TRBD1|TRBJ2-5|NA|TRBV6-5
CASRTQGAPETQYF
TGTGCCAGCAGAACACAGGGGGCTCCGGAGACCCAGTACTTC
>NA|TRBJ1-1|NA|TRBV28
CATRRDGMNTEAFF
TGTGCCACCAGACGAGACGGGATGAACACTGAAGCTTTCTTT
>NA|TRBJ2-3|NA|TRBV12-5
CASDPDRYPGGGTDTQYF
TGTGCTAGTGATCCCGACCGATACCCCGGGGGCGGCACAGATACGCAGTATTTT
>NA|TRBJ1-1|NA|TRBV9
CASSLDRGTEAFF
TGTGCCAGCAGCCTGGATAGAGGCACTGAAGCTTTCTTT
>TRBD2|TRBJ2-5|NA|TRBV7-6
CASSLFAGVGETQYF
TGTGCCAGCAGCTTGTTCGCGGGGGTGGGGGAGACCCAGTACTTC
>NA|TRBJ2-2|NA|TRBV28
CASGTSPGGELFF
TGTGCCAGCGGGACTTCCCCAGGCGGGGAGCTGTTTTTT
>TRBD1|TRBJ2-7|NA|TRBV18
CASSPQGAWEQYF
TGTGCCAGCTCACCACAGGGGGCCTGGGAGCAGTACTTC
>NA|TRBJ2-1|NA|TRBV28
CASSTPLSEQFF
TGTGCCAGCAGCACCCCCTTGAGTGAGCAGTTCTTC
>NA|TRBJ2-7|NA|TRBV18
CASSPPGLSGYEQYF
TGTGCCAGCTCACCACCGGGCTTAAGCGGCTACGAGCAGTACTTC
>NA|TRBJ1-2|NA|TRBV7-2
CASSYPGGRNGYTF
TGTGCCAGCAGCTACCCCGGGGGGCGTAATGGCTACACCTTC
>NA|TRBJ1-2|NA|TRBV9
CASSVARGDGYTF
TGTGCCAGCAGCGTCGCACGTGGGGATGGCTACACCTTC
>NA|TRBJ2-1|NA|TRBV5-1
CASSWTGVAYNEQFF
TGCGCCAGCAGCTGGACGGGAGTCGCCTACAATGAGCAGTTCTTC
>NA|TRBJ1-6|NA|TRBV30
CAGGGSPLHF
TGTGCCGGAGGGGGTTCACCCCTCCACTTT
>NA|TRBJ2-4|NA|TRBV7-8
CASSLPGVGKNIQYF
TGTGCCAGCAGCTTACCGGGGGTGGGCAAAAACATTCAGTACTTC
>NA|TRBJ1-5|NA|TRBV7-2
CASSLGQLNQPQHF
TGTGCCAGCAGCTTAGGACAGCTTAATCAGCCCCAGCATTTT
>NA|TRBJ1-2|NA|TRBV3-1/TRBV3-2
CASSDTGTRFRYGYTF
TGTGCCAGCAGCGACACAGGGACGCGGTTTCGTTATGGCTACACCTTC
>NA|TRBJ2-7|NA|TRBV6-1
CASSEAGGNHEQYF
TGTGCCAGCAGTGAAGCCGGCGGGAATCACGAGCAGTACTTC
>NA|TRBJ1-2|NA|TRBV11-3
CASSFTGTDGYTF
TGTGCCAGCAGCTTTACAGGGACGGATGGCTACACCTTC
>NA|TRBJ2-5|NA|TRBV12-3/TRBV12-4
CASGGPFQETQYF
TGTGCCAGCGGGGGGCCGTTTCAAGAGACCCAGTACTTC
>NA|TRBJ1-5|NA|TRBV28
CASKGAEGLNQPQHF
TGTGCCAGCAAAGGGGCGGAGGGATTAAATCAGCCCCAGCATTTT
>TRBD1|TRBJ2-7|NA|TRBV20-1
CSASSRDRAFEQYF
TGCAGTGCTAGTTCCCGGGACAGGGCCTTCGAGCAGTACTTC
>NA|TRBJ1-2|NA|TRBV7-2
CASSLRQDNYGYTF
TGTGCCAGCAGCTTAAGACAGGACAACTATGGCTACACCTTC
>NA|TRBJ1-2|NA|TRBV4-1
CASSQPTGFYGYTF
TGCGCCAGCAGCCAACCGACAGGTTTTTATGGCTACACCTTC
>NA|TRBJ1-2|NA|TRBV30
CAWSVSRWVGGYTF
TGTGCCTGGAGTGTATCTCGTTGGGTGGGAGGCTACACCTTC